Sequencing of this T cell receptor beta chain was carried out in a study of identical twins. Deletions cut 6 bases from V and 6 bases from J, with 11 bases between. Per germline, CDR1 MGHDK and CDR2 SYGVNS. The length of the CDR3 is 13 residues. TCRdb used MiXCR to reprocess the 5' RACE reads, holding one entry per CDR3 protein. The table has approximately 700,000 distinct CDR3 sequences, around a sixth seen once. This clonotype was seen more than once but under ten times. These data are also associated with another study on T cells expressing NK-cell markers.

The sequenced sample consisted of PBMCs. This chain joins TRBV25-1 and TRBJ2-2; tentatively, D is TRBD2 (5 bases). The clonotype originates from a young woman in good health. The CDR3 region is CASSILASGELFF. The DNA for the CDR3 is TGTGCCAGCAGCATTCTAGCTTCCGGGGAGCTGTTTTTT.